Following are 10 T cell receptor beta chains from one sample sequenced in a study of CD8+ T cells in alopecia areata. Treatment given: oral pan-JAK inhibitor, 5-10 mg twice daily. After isolation, RNA underwent reverse transcription to generate cDNA as the sequencing template. Produced via immunoSEQ multiplex PCR; TCRdb's table is partial and in-frame only. This sample carries approximately 180,000 clones, around 58% of them seen once, and the ten largest clones take roughly 17%. The sequences come from CD4+ T cells sorted from blood, collected around week 55, from a patient treated with tofacitinib. The origin of the receptors is a human donor with alopecia areata.

The chain carries TRBV4-2 and TRBJ2-3; 7 bases fit TRBD2. The CDR3 has 13 amino acids. V gave up 8 bases and J gave up 5 bases; unmatched junction bases: 7. Germline V gives CDR1 LGHNA, CDR2 YNFKEQ. As DNA, the CDR3 is TGTGCCAGCGGATCGGGGGGTGAAGATACGCAGTATTTT. As protein: CASGSGGEDTQYF.

The chain is built from TRBV6-1 and TRBJ2-3, with D perhaps matching TRBD2 (5 bases). Trimming stripped 3 bases from V and 0 bases from J, with 10 bases between. The CDR3 has 15 residues. Germline values: CDR1 MNHNS, CDR2 SASEGT. The CDR3 DNA sequence: TGTGCCAGCAGTGATAGCGTATTCAGCACAGATACGCAGTATTTT. Protein sequence: CASSDSVFSTDTQYF.

This chain connects TRBV7-2 to TRBJ2-6, with 9 nucleotides matching TRBD1. CDR1 and CDR2 from the germline V gene are SGHTA and FQGNSA. Trimming removed 5 bases from V and 0 bases from J; junction bases left unmatched: 5. The CDR3 is 17 amino acids. The CDR3 DNA reads as TGTGCCAGCAGCCCCGGGACAGGGCTCTCTGGGGCCAACGTCCTGACTTTC. Translated: CASSPGTGLSGANVLTF.

Only a few counts were recorded for this clone. The J gene is TRBJ1-2, the V gene TRBV30; 9 bases align to TRBD1. The germline gives CDR1 GTSNPN, CDR2 SVGIG (reference sequence). V dropped 0 bases and J dropped 5; count of bases not matched to a gene: 7. The CDR3 runs to 15 residues. Written as DNA, the CDR3 is TGTGCCTGGAGTGTACAGGGACAGGGTTGGTATGGCTACACCTTC. Its protein is CAWSVQGQGWYGYTF.

The chain uses TRBV4-1 and TRBJ2-7, with 10 bases that match TRBD2. CDR3 length: 15 amino acids. Germline loops: CDR1 MGHRA, CDR2 YSYEKL. With V trimmed by 4 bases and J by 3 bases, 6 bases remained unmatched. For the CDR3, the DNA is TGCGCCAGCAGCCTCTTCGGGACTAGCGACTACGAGCAGTACTTC. It yields the protein CASSLFGTSDYEQYF.

The table lists this clone with a few counts. V usage is TRBV19 and J usage is TRBJ1-1, with a weak D call TRBD1 (6 bases). V was clipped by 4 bases and J by 7 bases, with 16 bases between them. CDR1 and CDR2 from the germline V gene are LNHDA and SQIVND (reference sequence). The CDR3 runs to 14 residues. The CDR3 nucleotides are TGTGCCAGTAGTACGCAGACAGGCCGCGGTGAAGCTTTCTTT. Translation gives CASSTQTGRGEAFF.

The chain uses TRBV14 and TRBJ2-5; D is uncertain. The CDR3 contains 12 residues. Looked up from germline, CDR1 is SGHDN and CDR2 is FVKESK. Trimming left V 3 bases short and J 2 bases short, with 4 bases between. CDR3 bases: TGTGCCAGCAGCCACACACAAGAGACCCAGTACTTC. It encodes CASSHTQETQYF.

This clone has just one count. For the CDR3, the DNA is TGTGCCAGCCTTACTAGGGGCTCTGGGGCCAACGTCCTGACTTTC. Its protein is CASLTRGSGANVLTF. The genes are TRBV6-1 and TRBJ2-6; tentatively, D is TRBD1 or TRBD2 (5 bases each). Germline V gene sequence: CDR1 MNHNS, CDR2 SASEGT. Trimming removed 8 bases at V and 0 bases at J, with 11 bases between. The CDR3 covers 15 residues.

The chain employs TRBV30 and TRBJ1-1, with a weak D call TRBD1 (6 bases). V was clipped by 3 bases and J by 2 bases, with 13 bases between them. Looked up from germline, CDR1 is GTSNPN and CDR2 is SVGIG (reference sequence). CDR3 length equals 14 residues. The DNA of the CDR3 is TGTGCCTGGAGCCGAGGACAGTTAAACACTGAAGCTTTCTTT. It codes for CAWSRGQLNTEAFF. Based on the CDR3 plus reference TRBV30 and TRBJ1-1, the full variable domain is SQTIHQWPATLVQPVGSPLSLECTVEGTSNPNLYWYRQAAGRGLQLLFYSVGIGQISSEVPQNLSASRPQDRQFILSSKKLLLSDSGFYLCAWSRGQLNTEAFFGQGTRLTVV.

The chain carries TRBV29-1 and TRBJ1-2; no reliable D call. The CDR3 covers 12 residues. Germline CDR1 reads SQVTM; CDR2 reads ANQGSEA. Trimming removed 5 bases at V and 5 bases at J, with 12 bases between. As DNA, the CDR3 is TGCAGCGTTTATCGGGCGCGGTATGGCTACACCTTC. Amino acid sequence: CSVYRARYGYTF.